One TCR beta chain is described in this entry. These data belong to a study of T cell repertoires in cytomegalovirus infection. MiXCR, applied by TCRdb to the reads, yields one record per CDR3 protein. The sample consists of hundreds of thousands of distinct CDR3 sequences, roughly 15% of them appearing once. The sequencing input was PBMCs. The clonotype originates from a human donor in good health (CMV status not recorded). Some clones in this sample may be carry-over from other donors' samples.

The CDR3 sequence is CAISDPVGGYNEQFF. The CDR3 region has the DNA TGTGCCATCAGTGACCCCGTTGGGGGTTACAATGAGCAGTTCTTC. This chain links TRBV10-3 with TRBJ2-1; D assignment may be TRBD1 or TRBD2 (5 bases each). From germline, CDR1 is ENHRY and CDR2 SYGVKD. There are 15 residues in the CDR3. Trimming stripped 3 bases from V and 4 bases from J, with 13 bases between.